This T cell receptor beta chain was found in a study of blood T cell repertoires in COVID-19. Libraries were prepared by immunoSEQ multiplex PCR; TCRdb keeps only in-frame clonotypes and omits some of them. The table includes some 320,000 clones, over 85% detected once. Sequencing was done on a sample of PBMCs or T cells enriched from blood (not recorded which). This sequence was found in a man between 60 and 75 years old who had recovered from COVID-19.

CDR3 residues: CASSYDGQMNTEAFF. The CDR3 nucleotides read TGTGCCAGCAGTTACGACGGACAGATGAACACTGAAGCTTTCTTT. This chain links TRBV6-5 with TRBJ1-1, with a possible D match to TRBD1 (6 bases). V dropped 2 bases and J dropped 0 bases, with 10 bases sitting between them. Germline-derived CDR1 and CDR2 are MNHEY and SVGAGI. This CDR3 is 15 amino acids long.